These 13 T cell receptor beta chains share one sample of origin, sequenced in a study of blood T cell repertoires in COVID-19. Data came from immunoSEQ multiplex PCR; TCRdb stores just in-frame clones and leaves some out. The table shows around 60,000 clones, with 81% occurring only once. Material: peripheral blood. These receptors originate from a man older than 75 with acute or convalescent COVID-19.

The CDR3 is CASTFGTEAFF. The CDR3 nucleotides read TGTGCCAGCACCTTCGGGACTGAAGCTTTCTTT. The V gene is TRBV4-2, the J gene TRBJ1-1; D is ambiguous. The CDR3 runs 11 residues. CDR1 LGHNA and CDR2 YNFKEQ come from the germline V gene. V was shortened by 7 bases and J by 5 bases, with 8 bases between the two germline ends.

The V and J genes are TRBV3-1 (or the pseudogene TRBV3-2) and TRBJ2-7, with TRBD2 matching 13 bases. The CDR3 runs 17 residues. Germline V gene sequence: CDR1 LGHDT, CDR2 YNNKEL (reference sequence). Trimming at V came to 1 base and at J to 2 bases, leaving 5 bases not matched to a gene. In DNA, the CDR3 is TGTGCCAGCAGCCAAGTCACAGGACTAGCGGGGGCCTACGAGCAGTACTTC. Translated: CASSQVTGLAGAYEQYF.

CDR3 DNA: TGTGCCAGCGGGGGGGCGGGGGAGACCCAGTACTTC. It specifies CASGGAGETQYF. This rearrangement joins TRBV6-5 to TRBJ2-5; TRBD2 might be the D (7 bases). Germline V lookup: CDR1 MNHEY, CDR2 SVGAGI. Trimming shortened V by 8 bases and J by 5 bases, and 12 bases separated the two germline ends. The CDR3 extends over 12 amino acids.

This clone was detected once. The V and J genes are TRBV18 and TRBJ1-4, with D maybe TRBD1 (6 bases). The V gene lost 2 bases and the J gene lost 3 bases, with 13 bases spanning the gap. The germline CDR1 and CDR2 sequences are KGHSH and LQKENI. There are 16 residues in the CDR3. CDR3 DNA: TGTGCCAGCTCACCAAGTGGGGGCAAGGCTAATGAAAAACTGTTTTTT. Residues: CASSPSGGKANEKLFF.

DNA of the CDR3: TGCGCCAGCAGCCAGGGTCCCAGGGCTAGCGGGGCTTACGAGCAGTACTTC. Its protein is CASSQGPRASGAYEQYF. The rearrangement joins TRBV4-1 to TRBJ2-7, with 9 bases matching TRBD2. Germline V CDR1 and CDR2: MGHRA, YSYEKL. J lost 4 bases, V lost 3 bases, and 13 bases had no gene match. The CDR3 sequence is 17 residues long.

This rearrangement joins TRBV4-1 to TRBJ1-5, with 7 positions matching TRBD1. This CDR3 contains 16 residues. The germline V gene encodes CDR1 MGHRA and CDR2 YSYEKL. With V trimmed by 4 bases and J by 6 bases, 12 bases remained unmatched. The CDR3 DNA follows: TGCGCCAGCAGCCTATCAAAAGTTAGGGGGCCTCAGCCCCAGCATTTT. This codes for CASSLSKVRGPQPQHF.

There are a few counts of this clone. This CDR3 reads CASSLDADTQYF. The CDR3 coding sequence is TGTGCCAGCAGTTTAGATGCGGATACGCAGTATTTT. The chain links TRBV27 to TRBJ2-3; no firm D call. CDR1 MNHEY and CDR2 SMNVEV come from the germline V gene (reference sequence). V shed 2 bases and J shed 6 bases, with 6 bases lying between them. The CDR3 has 12 residues.

The J gene is TRBJ1-2, the V gene TRBV28, with D unclear. From germline, CDR1 is MDHEN and CDR2 SYDVKM. The ends were cut back, 5 bases at V and 5 bases at J, with 9 bases in the middle. The CDR3 runs to 12 residues. The CDR3 sequence is CASSPGEYGYTF. The CDR3 coding sequence is TGTGCCAGCAGTCCCGGGGAATATGGCTACACCTTC.

The chain recombines TRBV5-1 with TRBJ1-2; D is undetermined. The V gene's germline CDR1 is SGHRS and CDR2 YFSETQ. The length of the CDR3 is 15 residues. Trimming removed 4 bases at V and 4 bases at J, with 17 bases between. CDR3: CASSPLSGGGYGYTF. The CDR3 DNA reads TGCGCCAGCAGCCCCCTCTCTGGAGGCGGCTATGGCTACACCTTC. Drawing the rest from reference TRBV5-1 and TRBJ1-2, the complete variable domain is KAGVTQTPRYLIKTRGQQVTLSCSPISGHRSVSWYQQTPGQGLQFLFEYFSETQRNKGNFPGRFSGRQFSNSRSEMNVSTLELGDSALYLCASSPLSGGGYGYTFGSGTRLTVV.

J is TRBJ2-2 and V is TRBV2; TRBD2 aligns across 8 bases. Looked up from germline, CDR1 is SNHLY and CDR2 is FYNNEI. CDR3 length equals 15 residues. After removal of 4 bases from V and 7 bases from J, the junction contained 8 bases not matched to a gene. CDR3 sequence (DNA): TGTGCCAGCAGTGGGAATAGCGGGGTGAGCGGGGAGCTGTTTTTT. Translated: CASSGNSGVSGELFF.

This clone was seen just once. The V gene is TRBV10-2, the J gene TRBJ1-1; D is uncertain. The CDR3 totals 15 residues. Germline CDR1 is WSHSY and CDR2 is SAAADI. Trimming cost V 5 bases and J 1 base, with 14 bases left between them. The CDR3 loop is CASSRNSGRNTEAFF. Here the CDR3 DNA reads TGCGCCAGCAGTAGAAACTCTGGGCGGAACACTGAAGCTTTCTTT.

This sequence joins TRBV19 and TRBJ2-3; perhaps TRBD2 as D (6 bases). This CDR3 has 14 amino acids. In germline, CDR1 is LNHDA, CDR2 SQIVND (reference sequence). The V end lost 6 bases, the J end lost 2 bases, and 12 bases lay between the germline ends. CDR3 DNA: TGTGCCAGTAGCCTCCGGGACTTCACAGATACGCAGTATTTT. It translates to CASSLRDFTDTQYF.

This clone has just one count. The J gene is TRBJ1-3, the V gene TRBV2; possible D gene TRBD1, 5 bases. The CDR3 consists of 16 residues. Germline CDR1 is SNHLY and CDR2 is FYNNEI. The V and J ends lost 8 bases and 3 bases respectively, with 20 bases between them. The CDR3 is CASVGGLGDRGNTIYF. CDR3 nucleotide sequence: TGTGCCAGCGTGGGGGGTTTGGGGGATCGTGGAAACACCATATATTTT.